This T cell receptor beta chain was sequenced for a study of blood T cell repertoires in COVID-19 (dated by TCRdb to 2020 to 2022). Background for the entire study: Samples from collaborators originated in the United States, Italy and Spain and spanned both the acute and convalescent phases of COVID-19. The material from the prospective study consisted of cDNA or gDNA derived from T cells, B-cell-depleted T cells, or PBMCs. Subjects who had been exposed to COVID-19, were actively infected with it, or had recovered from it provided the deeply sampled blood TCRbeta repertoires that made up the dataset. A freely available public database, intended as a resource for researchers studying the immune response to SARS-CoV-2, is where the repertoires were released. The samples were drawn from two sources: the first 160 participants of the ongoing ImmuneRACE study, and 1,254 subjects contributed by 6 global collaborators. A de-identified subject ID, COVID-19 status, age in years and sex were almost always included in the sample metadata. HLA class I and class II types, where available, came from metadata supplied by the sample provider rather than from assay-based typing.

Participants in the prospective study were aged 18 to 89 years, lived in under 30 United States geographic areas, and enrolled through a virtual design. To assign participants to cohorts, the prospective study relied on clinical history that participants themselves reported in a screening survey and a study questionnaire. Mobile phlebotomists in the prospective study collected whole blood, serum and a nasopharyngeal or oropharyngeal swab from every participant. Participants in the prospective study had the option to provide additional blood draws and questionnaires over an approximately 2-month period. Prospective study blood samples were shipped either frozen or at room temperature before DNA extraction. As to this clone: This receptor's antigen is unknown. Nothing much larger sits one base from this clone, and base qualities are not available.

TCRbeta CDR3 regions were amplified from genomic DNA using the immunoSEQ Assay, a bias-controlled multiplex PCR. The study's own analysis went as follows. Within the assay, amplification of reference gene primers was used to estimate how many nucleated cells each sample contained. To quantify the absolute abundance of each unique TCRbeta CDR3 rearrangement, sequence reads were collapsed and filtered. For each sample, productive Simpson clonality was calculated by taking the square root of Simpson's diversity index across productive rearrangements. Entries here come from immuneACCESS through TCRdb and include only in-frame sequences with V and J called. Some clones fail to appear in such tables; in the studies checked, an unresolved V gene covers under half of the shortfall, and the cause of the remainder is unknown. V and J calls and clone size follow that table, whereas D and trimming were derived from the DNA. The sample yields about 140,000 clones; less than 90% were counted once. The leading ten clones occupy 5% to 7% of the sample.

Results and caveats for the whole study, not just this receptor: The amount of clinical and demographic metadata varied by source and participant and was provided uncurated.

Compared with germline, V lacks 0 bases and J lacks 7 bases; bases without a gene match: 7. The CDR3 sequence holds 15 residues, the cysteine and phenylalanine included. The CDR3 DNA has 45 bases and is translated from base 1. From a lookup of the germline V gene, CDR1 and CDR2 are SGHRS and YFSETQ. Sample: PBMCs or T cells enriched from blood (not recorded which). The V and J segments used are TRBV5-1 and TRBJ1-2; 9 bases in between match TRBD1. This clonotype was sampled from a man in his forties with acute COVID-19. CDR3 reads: CASSLGTGAVRGYTF. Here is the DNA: TGCGCCAGCAGCTTGGGGACAGGGGCTGTTCGTGGCTACACCTTC. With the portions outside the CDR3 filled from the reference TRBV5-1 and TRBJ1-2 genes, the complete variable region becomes KAGVTQTPRYLIKTRGQQVTLSCSPISGHRSVSWYQQTPGQGLQFLFEYFSETQRNKGNFPGRFSGRQFSNSRSEMNVSTLELGDSALYLCASSLGTGAVRGYTFGSGTRLTVV.